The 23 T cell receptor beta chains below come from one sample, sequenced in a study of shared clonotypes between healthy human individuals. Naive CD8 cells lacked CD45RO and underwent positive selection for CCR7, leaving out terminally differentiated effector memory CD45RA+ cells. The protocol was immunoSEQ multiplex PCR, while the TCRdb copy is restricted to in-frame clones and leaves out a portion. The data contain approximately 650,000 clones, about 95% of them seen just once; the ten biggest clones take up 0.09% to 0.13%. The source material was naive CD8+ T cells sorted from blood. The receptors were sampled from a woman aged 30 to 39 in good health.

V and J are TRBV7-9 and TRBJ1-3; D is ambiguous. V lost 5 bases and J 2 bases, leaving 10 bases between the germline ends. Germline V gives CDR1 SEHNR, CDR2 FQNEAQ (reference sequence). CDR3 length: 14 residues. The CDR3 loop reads CASSPREAGNTIYF. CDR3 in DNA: TGTGCCAGCAGCCCCCGGGAAGCTGGAAACACCATATATTTT.

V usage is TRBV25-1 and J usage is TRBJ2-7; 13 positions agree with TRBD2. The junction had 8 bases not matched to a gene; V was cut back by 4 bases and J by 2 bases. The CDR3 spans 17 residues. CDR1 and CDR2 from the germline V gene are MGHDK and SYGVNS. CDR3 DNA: TGTGCCAGCAGTGCACCGGGACTAGCGGGATTCCCCTACGAGCAGTACTTC. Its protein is CASSAPGLAGFPYEQYF.

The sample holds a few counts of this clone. In DNA, the CDR3 is TGCGCCAACCAGCGGGAGCCCCACAATGAGCAGTTCTTC. Its translation: CANQREPHNEQFF. The rearrangement joins TRBV5-1 to TRBJ2-1; 8 bases map to TRBD2. CDR3 length: 13 amino acids. Germline values: CDR1 SGHRS, CDR2 YFSETQ. V lost 9 bases and J lost 5; bases outside the gene matches: 7.

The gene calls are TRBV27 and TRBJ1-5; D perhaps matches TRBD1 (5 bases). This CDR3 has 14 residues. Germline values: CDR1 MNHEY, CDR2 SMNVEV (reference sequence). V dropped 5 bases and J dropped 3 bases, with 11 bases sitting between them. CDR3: CASSLGGVNQPQHF. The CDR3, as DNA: TGTGCCAGCAGTCTCGGGGGTGTCAATCAGCCCCAGCATTTT.

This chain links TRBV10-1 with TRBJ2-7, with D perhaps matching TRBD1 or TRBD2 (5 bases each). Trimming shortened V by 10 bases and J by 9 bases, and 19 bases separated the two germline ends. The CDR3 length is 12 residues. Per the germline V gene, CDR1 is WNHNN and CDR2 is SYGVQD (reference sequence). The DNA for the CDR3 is TGCGCCACATCCCCCACGGGGCCGGGGCAGTACTTC. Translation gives CATSPTGPGQYF.

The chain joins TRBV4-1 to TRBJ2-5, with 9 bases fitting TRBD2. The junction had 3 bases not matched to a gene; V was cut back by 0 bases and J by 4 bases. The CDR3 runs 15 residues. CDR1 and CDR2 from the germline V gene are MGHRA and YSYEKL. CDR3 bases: TGCGCCAGCAGCCAAGAACAGCGGGAGGTAGAGACCCAGTACTTC. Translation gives CASSQEQREVETQYF.

DNA of the CDR3: TGCGCCAGCAGCAGAACAGGGACTGAAGCTTTCTTT. Translation gives CASSRTGTEAFF. The V and J genes are TRBV4-1 and TRBJ1-1; TRBD1 might be the D (6 bases). Trimming removed 5 bases from V and 5 bases from J, with 9 bases in between. The CDR3 sequence is 12 residues long. Germline loops: CDR1 MGHRA, CDR2 YSYEKL.

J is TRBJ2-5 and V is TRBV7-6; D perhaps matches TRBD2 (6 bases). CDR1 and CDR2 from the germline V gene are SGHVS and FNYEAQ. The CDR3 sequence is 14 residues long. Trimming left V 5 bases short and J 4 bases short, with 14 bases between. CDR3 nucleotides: TGTGCCAGCAGCCGCATTGGGGGGTCAGAGACCCAGTACTTC. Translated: CASSRIGGSETQYF.

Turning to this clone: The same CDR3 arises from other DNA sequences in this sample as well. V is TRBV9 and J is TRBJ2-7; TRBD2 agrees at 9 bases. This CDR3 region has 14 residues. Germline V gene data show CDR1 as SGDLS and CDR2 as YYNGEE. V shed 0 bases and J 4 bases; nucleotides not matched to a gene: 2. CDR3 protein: CASSVGTSGYEQYF. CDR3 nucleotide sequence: TGTGCCAGCAGCGTAGGAACTAGCGGGTACGAGCAGTACTTC.

The CDR3, as DNA: TGTGCCAGCAGCTTAGCCCCAGGGGGCGCGTTTACTAGCCAGAACACCGGGGAGCTGTTTTTT. Its protein product is CASSLAPGGAFTSQNTGELFF. V usage is TRBV7-2 and J usage is TRBJ2-2, with 8 bases matching TRBD1. From germline, CDR1 is SGHTA and CDR2 FQGNSA. J was trimmed by 1 base and V by 0 bases; bases with no gene match: 16. The CDR3 has 21 amino acids.

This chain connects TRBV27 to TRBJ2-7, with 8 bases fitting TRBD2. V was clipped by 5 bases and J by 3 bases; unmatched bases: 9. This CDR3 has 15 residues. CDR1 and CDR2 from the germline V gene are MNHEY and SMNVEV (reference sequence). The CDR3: CASSARSGVYYEQYF. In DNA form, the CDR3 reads TGTGCCAGCAGTGCCCGTAGCGGGGTATACTACGAGCAGTACTTC.

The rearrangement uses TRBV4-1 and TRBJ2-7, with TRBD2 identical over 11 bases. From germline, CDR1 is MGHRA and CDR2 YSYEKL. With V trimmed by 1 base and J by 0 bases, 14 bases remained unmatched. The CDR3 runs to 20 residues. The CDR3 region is CASSQGGGTSGLGTSYEQYF. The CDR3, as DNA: TGCGCCAGCAGCCAAGGGGGCGGGACTAGCGGTCTAGGGACCTCCTACGAGCAGTACTTC.

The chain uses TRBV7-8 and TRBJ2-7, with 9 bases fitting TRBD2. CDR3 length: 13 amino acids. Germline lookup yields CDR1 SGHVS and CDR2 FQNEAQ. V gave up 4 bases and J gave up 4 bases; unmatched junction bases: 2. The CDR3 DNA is TGTGCCAGCAGCTCTACTAGCGGGTACGAGCAGTACTTC. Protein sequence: CASSSTSGYEQYF.

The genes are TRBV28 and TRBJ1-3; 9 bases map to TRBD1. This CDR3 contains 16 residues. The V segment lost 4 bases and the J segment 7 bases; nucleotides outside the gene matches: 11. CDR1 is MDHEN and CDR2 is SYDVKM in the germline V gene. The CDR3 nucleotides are TGTGCCAGCAGTTCACCGGGACAGGGAATTTCGAACACCATATATTTT. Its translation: CASSSPGQGISNTIYF. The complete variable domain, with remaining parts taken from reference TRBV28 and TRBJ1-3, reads DVKVTQSSRYLVKRTGEKVFLECVQDMDHENMFWYRQDPGLGLRLIYFSYDVKMKEKGDIPEGYSVSREKKERFSLILESASTNQTSMYLCASSSPGQGISNTIYFGEGSWLTVV.

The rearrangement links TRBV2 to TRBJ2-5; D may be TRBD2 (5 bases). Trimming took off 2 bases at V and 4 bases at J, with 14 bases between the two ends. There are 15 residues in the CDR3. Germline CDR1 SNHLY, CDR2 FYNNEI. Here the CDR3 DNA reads TGTGCCAGCAGTGAAATATTCGCCAGCGGAGAGACCCAGTACTTC. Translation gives CASSEIFASGETQYF.

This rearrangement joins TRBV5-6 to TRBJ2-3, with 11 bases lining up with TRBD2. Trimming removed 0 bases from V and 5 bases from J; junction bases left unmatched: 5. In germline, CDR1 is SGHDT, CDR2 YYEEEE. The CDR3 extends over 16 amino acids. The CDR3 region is CASSLGLAGWIDTQYF. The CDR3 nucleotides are TGTGCCAGCAGCTTGGGACTAGCGGGATGGATAGATACGCAGTATTTT.

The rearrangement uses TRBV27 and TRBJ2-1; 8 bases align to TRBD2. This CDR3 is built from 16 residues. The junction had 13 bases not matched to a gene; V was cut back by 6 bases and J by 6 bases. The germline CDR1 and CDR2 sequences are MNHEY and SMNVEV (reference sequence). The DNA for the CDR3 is TGTGCCAGCAGCCCCCTAGCGGGCATAAGGGCCAATGAGCAGTTCTTC. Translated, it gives CASSPLAGIRANEQFF.

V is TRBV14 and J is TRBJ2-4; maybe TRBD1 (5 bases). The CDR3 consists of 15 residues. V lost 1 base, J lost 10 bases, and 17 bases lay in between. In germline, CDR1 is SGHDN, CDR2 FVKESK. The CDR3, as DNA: TGTGCCAGCAGCCAAGGGGGCTACCTAGGGCCAATTCAGTACTTC. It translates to CASSQGGYLGPIQYF.

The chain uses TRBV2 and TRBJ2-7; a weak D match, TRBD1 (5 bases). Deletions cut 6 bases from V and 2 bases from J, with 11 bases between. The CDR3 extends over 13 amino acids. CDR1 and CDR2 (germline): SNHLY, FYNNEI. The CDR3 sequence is CASSTRGAYEQYF. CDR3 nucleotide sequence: TGTGCCAGCAGCACAAGGGGTGCCTACGAGCAGTACTTC. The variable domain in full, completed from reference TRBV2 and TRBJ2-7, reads EPEVTQTPSHQVTQMGQEVILRCVPISNHLYFYWYRQILGQKVEFLVSFYNNEISEKSEIFDDQFSVERPDGSNFTLKIRSTKLEDSAMYFCASSTRGAYEQYFGPGTRLTVT.

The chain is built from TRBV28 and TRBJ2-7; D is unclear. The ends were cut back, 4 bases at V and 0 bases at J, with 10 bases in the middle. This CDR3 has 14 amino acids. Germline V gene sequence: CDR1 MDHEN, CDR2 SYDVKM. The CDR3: CASSSPGDSYEQYF. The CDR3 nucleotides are TGTGCCAGCAGTTCCCCTGGAGACTCCTACGAGCAGTACTTC.

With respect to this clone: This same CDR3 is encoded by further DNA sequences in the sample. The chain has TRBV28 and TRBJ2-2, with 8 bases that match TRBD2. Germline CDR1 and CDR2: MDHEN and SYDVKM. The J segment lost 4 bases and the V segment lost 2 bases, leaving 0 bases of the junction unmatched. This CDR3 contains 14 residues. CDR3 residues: CASSLSGSTGELFF. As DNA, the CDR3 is TGTGCCAGCAGTTTAAGCGGGAGCACCGGGGAGCTGTTTTTT.

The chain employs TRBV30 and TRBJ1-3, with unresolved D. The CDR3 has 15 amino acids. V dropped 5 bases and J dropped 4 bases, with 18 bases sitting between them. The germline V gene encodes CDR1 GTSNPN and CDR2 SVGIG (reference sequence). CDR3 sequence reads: CAWAGDLITGNTIYF. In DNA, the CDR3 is TGTGCCTGGGCTGGGGATCTAATAACGGGAAACACCATATATTTT. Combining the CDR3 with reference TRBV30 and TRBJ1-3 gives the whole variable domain SQTIHQWPATLVQPVGSPLSLECTVEGTSNPNLYWYRQAAGRGLQLLFYSVGIGQISSEVPQNLSASRPQDRQFILSSKKLLLSDSGFYLCAWAGDLITGNTIYFGEGSWLTVV.

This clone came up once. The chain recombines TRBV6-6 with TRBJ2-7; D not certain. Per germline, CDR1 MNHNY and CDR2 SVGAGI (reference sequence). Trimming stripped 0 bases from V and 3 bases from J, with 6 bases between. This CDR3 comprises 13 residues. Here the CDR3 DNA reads TGTGCCAGCAGTTACTCGTTGGACTACGAGCAGTACTTC. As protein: CASSYSLDYEQYF.